This TCR beta chain comes out of a study of neurological immune-mediated disorders. Study-wide results and caveats: HTLV-1-associated myelopathy showed the most TCR clonal expansion; multiple sclerosis the least, below healthy controls. Phylogenetic analysis grouped 18 of 34 multiple sclerosis patients' repertoires together, suggesting a possible repertoire signature.

V was trimmed by 1 base and J by 4 bases, leaving 12 bases between them. CDR1 is SGHTA and CDR2 is FQGNSA in the germline V gene. This CDR3 spans 15 amino acids. This clonotype was recorded many times. Antigen specificity is unknown. TCRdb re-derived calls from the 5' RACE reads in MiXCR, one entry per CDR3 protein. Of 100,000 to 150,000 distinct CDR3 sequences listed, more than 2.5% were seen once; the top ten hold 1% to 1.5%. The chain couples TRBV7-2 to TRBJ2-3, with D hard to call. The clonotype was recovered from a woman aged 30 to 39 with multiple sclerosis. The sample comprised PBMCs. CDR3 sequence reads: CASSLGGTWADTQYF. CDR3 sequence (DNA): TGTGCCAGCAGCTTAGGTGGTACCTGGGCAGATACGCAGTATTTT.